This TCR beta chain is from a study of T cell responses to AZD1222 COVID-19 vaccine. This table comes from immunoSEQ multiplex PCR, and its TCRdb copy is limited to in-frame clones, with some not included. The table records roughly 180,000 clones, about 89% of them present only once. This clone occurred a few times. Its antigen is currently unknown. Study results and limitations: Spike-specific TCR breadth and depth were elevated following two AZD1222 doses. A reported finding is that nearly half of spike-specific TCRs target unmutated variant regions.

Second doses that came at about 4 or about 12 weeks were put together. From germline, CDR1 is GTSNPN and CDR2 SVGIG (reference sequence). The length of the CDR3 is 15 residues. V dropped 1 base and J dropped 3 bases, with 12 bases sitting between them. The clonotype comes from an adult who received the AZD1222 COVID-19 vaccine. The genes are TRBV30 and TRBJ2-2; D gene uncertain. Sequenced material: peripheral blood, taken 28 days after the second AZD1222 dose. This chain's CDR3 is CAWSEASRHTGELFF. In nucleotides, the CDR3 is TGTGCCTGGAGTGAGGCGTCGAGACACACCGGGGAGCTGTTTTTT.